This entry lists 15 T cell receptor beta chains sequenced from one sample in a study of human T cells and chemical hapten exposure. Time point defined: patch test 1, 2 weeks after DPC sensitization. Treatment reported: therapeutic diphenylcyclopropenone sensitization with weekly scalp DPC. TCRdb reprocessed the RACE reads with MiXCR, giving one entry per CDR3 protein. The table shows about 90,000 distinct CDR3 sequences, with roughly a tenth occurring only once. The sample here was whole blood, taken in connection with sensitization to the hapten diphenylcyclopropenone (DPC). The receptors stem from a man aged 35-49 years with alopecia areata. Some clones in this sample may be carry-over from other donors' samples.

This clonotype occurred a few times. The chain uses TRBV5-1 and TRBJ2-5, with D possibly called TRBD1 or TRBD2 (6 bases each). V lost 7 bases and J lost 7, with 23 bases in between. The CDR3 runs 15 residues. Germline lookup yields CDR1 SGHRS and CDR2 YFSETQ. CDR3 region: CASEGGGTAPGTQYF. DNA of the CDR3: TGCGCCAGCGAGGGGGGCGGCACGGCCCCAGGGACCCAGTACTTC.

This clonotype was detected a few times. This chain uses TRBV27 with TRBJ2-6; D possibly matches TRBD1 or TRBD2 (5 bases each). Germline V lookup: CDR1 MNHEY, CDR2 SMNVEV (reference sequence). The CDR3 has 15 residues. V gave up 2 bases and J gave up 2 bases, with 7 bases separating them. In nucleotides, the CDR3 is TGTGCCAGCAGTTTAATGGGGGCTGGGGCCAACGTCCTGACTTTC. Translation: CASSLMGAGANVLTF.

The chain links TRBV2 to TRBJ2-7; 10 nucleotides align to TRBD1. Germline trimming cut 9 bases from V and 9 bases from J; bases unmatched to any gene: 11. This CDR3 region has 13 residues. Germline assignment: CDR1 SNHLY and CDR2 FYNNEI. The CDR3 reads CASIQGQGLRQYV. In DNA, the CDR3 is TGTGCCAGTATACAGGGACAGGGGCTTAGGCAGTACGTC.

This clonotype was seen only a few times. The V gene is TRBV12-3 or TRBV12-4, the J gene TRBJ1-2; the D is unclear. The CDR3 sequence is 13 residues long. V lost 7 bases to trimming and J lost 5 bases, with 14 bases between them. CDR3 in DNA: TGTGCCAGCACCGCGGACTTTAGATATGGCTACACCTTC. Translated: CASTADFRYGYTF.

This chain uses TRBV7-8 with TRBJ2-3, with TRBD1 matching over 9 bases. This CDR3 contains 13 residues. V gave up 1 base and J gave up 12 bases; unmatched junction bases: 5. CDR1 SGHVS and CDR2 FQNEAQ come from the germline V gene. DNA for the CDR3: TGTGCCAGCAGCTTAGGGTGGGACAGGGATCAGTATTTT. Its translation: CASSLGWDRDQYF.

The chain has TRBV7-2 and TRBJ2-3; D might be TRBD1 (5 bases). Trimming pared 0 bases from V and 0 bases from J, leaving 13 bases between. The CDR3 contains 17 residues. The V gene's germline CDR1 is SGHTA and CDR2 FQGNSA. As DNA, the CDR3 is TGTGCCAGCAGCTTAGCGTCTGGCCCAGGGAGCACAGATACGCAGTATTTT. Translated: CASSLASGPGSTDTQYF.

The rearrangement joins TRBV10-2 to TRBJ1-2; perhaps TRBD1 as D (5 bases). Germline values: CDR1 WSHSY, CDR2 SAAADI. Trimming stripped 3 bases from V and 4 bases from J, with 9 bases between. The length of the CDR3 is 13 residues. Written as DNA, the CDR3 is TGCGCCAGCAGTGAAGTAGGGGCCTATGGCTACACCTTC. Its translation: CASSEVGAYGYTF.

The chain carries TRBV28 and TRBJ2-1, with TRBD1 as a possible D gene (7 bases). There are 14 residues in the CDR3. Germline V gives CDR1 MDHEN, CDR2 SYDVKM. Trimming stripped 8 bases from V and 4 bases from J, with 15 bases between. The CDR3 here is CASPPRGAYNEQFF. The CDR3 DNA reads TGTGCCAGCCCTCCCAGGGGGGCATACAATGAGCAGTTCTTC.

This clonotype was detected only a few times. A read error may account for a junction end that differs from germline. In DNA form, the CDR3 reads TGCAGCGCTGAAAAGGGTCAGGGTGGGAACGAGCAGTACTTC. Amino acids: CSAEKGQGGNEQYF. The genes are TRBV29-1 and TRBJ2-7, with a weak D call TRBD1 (5 bases). CDR1 and CDR2 (germline): SQVTM, ANQGSEA. This CDR3 region has 14 residues.

This clonotype came up a few times. The chain recombines TRBV10-3 with TRBJ2-5; TRBD1 aligns across 7 bases. This CDR3 is built from 12 residues. The germline V gene has CDR1 ENHRY and CDR2 SYGVKD. With 11 bases clipped from V and 2 bases from J, the junction kept 5 bases outside the gene matches. CDR3 sequence: CASGTEQETQYF. The CDR3 region has the DNA TGTGCCTCCGGGACAGAACAAGAGACCCAGTACTTC.

The chain recombines TRBV7-9 with TRBJ1-1; 8 bases align to TRBD1. The CDR3 spans 15 residues. V trimming: 5 bases; J trimming: 4 bases; junction bases outside the gene matches: 9. Germline assignment: CDR1 SEHNR and CDR2 FQNEAQ (reference sequence). This chain's CDR3 is CASSTQGVPSTEAFF. The CDR3 nucleotides read TGTGCCAGCAGCACACAGGGGGTCCCGAGCACTGAAGCTTTCTTT.

This clonotype is medium-sized by share. The chain employs TRBV29-1 and TRBJ1-1, with a weak D call TRBD1 (5 bases). This CDR3 is built from 13 residues. The germline CDR1 and CDR2 sequences are SQVTM and ANQGSEA. CDR3: CSASLDSNTEAFF. The CDR3 nucleotides are TGCAGTGCATCCCTTGACAGCAACACTGAAGCTTTCTTT.

The rearrangement links TRBV3-1 to TRBJ2-5; TRBD2 aligns across 12 bases. Unmatched junction bases numbered 8, after V lost 2 bases and J lost 4 bases. CDR3 length equals 17 residues. Germline V gives CDR1 LGHDT, CDR2 YNNKEL (reference sequence). Here the CDR3 DNA reads TGTGCCAGCAGCCAAACCGGGACTAGCGGGCCTCGAGAGACCCAGTACTTC. It translates to CASSQTGTSGPRETQYF.

V usage is TRBV7-9 and J usage is TRBJ2-1; D gene uncertain. V lost 3 bases to trimming and J lost 6 bases, with 18 bases between them. Germline V gene lookup returns CDR1 SEHNR and CDR2 FQNEAQ (reference sequence). The CDR3 contains 16 residues. CDR3 region: CASSFSLVFTCNEQFF. In DNA, the CDR3 is TGTGCCAGCAGCTTTTCCCTTGTCTTTACCTGCAATGAGCAGTTCTTC.

This clonotype was seen a handful of times. The rearrangement uses TRBV29-1 and TRBJ2-3; TRBD2 matches 13 bases. This CDR3 has 15 residues. The trim removed 0 bases at V and 9 bases at J, leaving 6 bases unmatched. Per germline, CDR1 SQVTM and CDR2 ANQGSEA. CDR3 protein: CSVEDPGLAGVTQYF. The CDR3 coding sequence is TGCAGCGTTGAAGATCCCGGACTAGCGGGAGTGACGCAGTATTTT.